These 5 T cell receptor beta chains originate from one sample sequenced in a study of shared clonotypes between healthy human individuals. Profiled with immunoSEQ multiplex PCR; TCRdb holds only in-frame clones, not every one. In the table there are approximately 2.1 million clones, roughly 93% of which are singletons. Sample: naive CD4+ T cells from PBMCs. Subset given: CD45RA+ positively selected. These receptors all stem from a man younger than 30 in good health. Some clones in this sample may be carry-over from other donors' samples.

The chain is built from TRBV19 and TRBJ2-7, with a tentative D call TRBD1 (5 bases). Per the germline V gene, CDR1 is LNHDA and CDR2 is SQIVND (reference sequence). The germline V and J ends were trimmed by 1 base and 3 bases, with 10 bases remaining between them. This CDR3 is built from 14 residues. DNA of the CDR3: TGTGCCAGTAGTATAGCTTCCCAGGGCTACGAGCAGTACTTC. Translating it yields CASSIASQGYEQYF.

This sequence joins TRBV10-2 and TRBJ2-5; unclear D gene. Trimming removed 4 bases from V and 2 bases from J, with 5 bases in between. The CDR3 runs 12 residues. The germline V gene has CDR1 WSHSY and CDR2 SAAADI. This chain's CDR3 is CASSVQQETQYF. DNA of the CDR3: TGCGCCAGCAGTGTTCAGCAAGAGACCCAGTACTTC.

V usage is TRBV30 and J usage is TRBJ2-7; D call uncertain. This CDR3 is 11 amino acids long. Between the trimmed V and J ends, which lost 2 bases and 7 bases, there was a span of 9 bases. The germline V gene encodes CDR1 GTSNPN and CDR2 SVGIG (reference sequence). The CDR3 nucleotides are TGTGCCTGGAGTCCAGAGAGGGAGCAGTACTTC. Translation gives CAWSPEREQYF.

In regard to this clone: In the same sample, other DNA sequences code for this CDR3. V gene TRBV10-3 combines with J gene TRBJ2-7; D gene uncertain. V lost 2 bases to trimming and J lost 4 bases, with 3 bases between them. CDR1 ENHRY and CDR2 SYGVKD come from the germline V gene. CDR3 length equals 11 residues. In DNA, the CDR3 is TGTGCCATCAGTGAGCTTTACGAGCAGTACTTC. Translation: CAISELYEQYF.

V and J are TRBV29-1 and TRBJ1-4; D call uncertain. The CDR3 runs 13 residues. The germline V gene encodes CDR1 SQVTM and CDR2 ANQGSEA. Between the trimmed V and J ends, which lost 4 bases and 6 bases, there was a span of 12 bases. This chain's CDR3 is CSVGRDSDEKLFF. The DNA of the CDR3 is TGCAGCGTTGGGAGGGATTCGGATGAAAAACTGTTTTTT. Drawing the rest from reference TRBV29-1 and TRBJ1-4, the complete variable domain is SAVISQKPSRDICQRGTSLTIQCQVDSQVTMMFWYRQQPGQSLTLIATANQGSEATYESGFVIDKFPISRPNLTFSTLTVSNMSPEDSSIYLCSVGRDSDEKLFFGSGTQLSVL.